This T cell receptor (beta chain) was captured by sequencing in a study of blood T cell repertoires in COVID-19. V lost 1 base to trimming and J lost 10 bases, with 14 bases between them. There are 14 residues in the CDR3. Germline CDR1 LGHDT, CDR2 YNNKEL (reference sequence). Data came from immunoSEQ multiplex PCR; TCRdb stores just in-frame clones and leaves some out. There are some 360,000 clones in the sample; roughly 90% occur only once, and under 1.2% lies in the top ten. Within the 2 weeks before study entry, each person in the exposed group met a COVID-19 case. Material: PBMCs or T cells enriched from blood (not recorded which). The rearrangement joins TRBV3-1 (or the pseudogene TRBV3-2) to TRBJ1-5, with D perhaps matching TRBD1 (6 bases). The clonotype comes from a young woman who had been exposed to COVID-19. In nucleotides, the CDR3 is TGTGCCAGCAGCCAAGTCAGGGGCGAGGGTCCCCAGCATTTT. Its protein product is CASSQVRGEGPQHF.